A selection of T cell receptor beta chains follows, all from one sample in a study of OX40 agonist ivuxolimab in advanced cancers. TCRdb's table, derived via immunoSEQ multiplex PCR, lists solely in-frame clones and lacks some. The table has 71,000 or so clones, 80% to 85% seen once. Sample: CD4+ or CD8+ T cells sorted from blood, taken in a trial of the OX40 agonist ivuxolimab. The receptor source for this set is an adult with an advanced solid tumor such as melanoma, head and neck, liver or kidney cancer. Each CDR3 is given with its conserved first and last residue. The D gene is left open where the match is weak. The listing skips clone size in some rows; elsewhere it reads once, few, many or a size class.

size	V	D	J	CDR3	DNA
-	TRBV18	-	TRBJ1-2	CASSPSSGSNYGYTF	TGTGCCAGCTCCCCCTCGTCCGGGTCTAACTATGGCTACACCTTC
-	TRBV5-1	-	TRBJ1-4	CASSPPGPGEEKLFF	TGCGCCAGCAGCCCCCCAGGCCCAGGGGAAGAAAAACTGTTTTTT
-	TRBV5-6	-	TRBJ2-7	CASSLGEHEQYF	TGTGCCAGCAGCTTGGGAGAGCACGAGCAGTACTTC
once	TRBV11-2	-	TRBJ2-1	CASSHRRISYNEQFF	TGTGCCAGCAGCCATCGTCGGATATCCTACAATGAGCAGTTCTTC
few	TRBV19	-	TRBJ2-2	CASRGANTGELFF	TGTGCCAGCCGGGGCGCGAACACCGGGGAGCTGTTTTTT
-	TRBV18	-	TRBJ2-1	CASSPPTGRQFF	TGTGCCAGCTCACCACCAACGGGGAGGCAGTTCTTC
once	TRBV7-2	-	TRBJ2-3	CASSFTSVATQYF	TGTGCCAGCAGCTTTACCTCGGTCGCTACGCAGTATTTT
-	TRBV11-3	TRBD1	TRBJ1-2	CASSLIQGDGYTF	TGTGCCAGCAGCTTAATCCAGGGGGACGGCTACACCTTC
once	TRBV9	TRBD1	TRBJ2-7	CASSDRDRDYEQYF	TGTGCCAGCAGCGACCGGGACAGGGACTACGAGCAGTACTTC
-	TRBV11-2	-	TRBJ1-1	CASSQTRNTEAFF	TGTGCCAGCTCCCAAACAAGGAACACTGAAGCTTTCTTT
-	TRBV19	TRBD1	TRBJ2-7	CASTPGQGRGLDYEQYF	TGTGCCAGCACGCCCGGACAGGGCCGGGGCTTGGACTACGAGCAGTACTTC
-	TRBV29-1	-	TRBJ1-2	CSVAGGGPLGANYGYTF	TGCAGCGTTGCGGGGGGGGGACCCCTCGGTGCTAACTATGGCTACACCTTC
-	TRBV6-5	-	TRBJ2-7	CASSYGRSSYEQYF	TGTGCCAGCAGTTACGGGCGGAGCTCCTACGAGCAGTACTTC
-	TRBV19	TRBD2	TRBJ2-1	CASSSGTSVISSYNEQFF	TGTGCCAGTAGTTCCGGGACTAGCGTTATCAGCTCCTACAATGAGCAGTTCTTC
-	TRBV13	-	TRBJ2-4	CASSLGYSVAMAKNIQYF	TGTGCCAGCAGCTTAGGGTATTCGGTAGCCATGGCCAAAAACATTCAGTACTTC
-	TRBV10-3	-	TRBJ2-2	CAISERGDTGELFF	TGTGCCATCAGTGAAAGGGGCGACACCGGGGAGCTGTTTTTT
-	TRBV27	-	TRBJ2-2	CASSLSVTDGELFF	TGTGCCAGCAGTTTATCCGTGACAGACGGGGAGCTGTTTTTT
-	TRBV14	-	TRBJ2-7	CASSQTGSSYEQYF	TGTGCCAGCAGCCAGACAGGAAGCTCCTACGAGCAGTACTTC
-	TRBV4-3	TRBD1	TRBJ2-1	CASSQQTGPYNEQFF	TGCGCCAGCAGCCAGCAGACAGGGCCCTACAATGAGCAGTTCTTC
once	TRBV6-5	TRBD1	TRBJ2-7	CASSSQGAREQYF	TGTGCCAGCAGTTCACAGGGGGCTCGGGAGCAGTACTTC
-	TRBV30	-	TRBJ2-7	CAWSRQDSYEQYF	TGTGCCTGGAGTAGACAGGATTCCTACGAGCAGTACTTC
-	TRBV15	-	TRBJ2-3	CATSREVSDTQYF	TGTGCCACCAGCAGAGAAGTTTCCGATACGCAGTATTTT
-	TRBV5-4	TRBD1	TRBJ1-4	CASSWDRANEKLFF	TGTGCCAGCAGTTGGGACAGGGCTAATGAAAAACTGTTTTTT
-	TRBV2	TRBD2	TRBJ2-1	CASSEARLAARSYNEQFF	TGTGCCAGCAGTGAAGCCCGACTAGCGGCGCGCTCCTACAATGAGCAGTTCTTC
few	TRBV2	TRBD1	TRBJ1-4	CASEPDRVDEKLFF	TGTGCCAGCGAGCCGGACAGGGTAGATGAAAAACTGTTTTTT
-	TRBV5-1	TRBD2	TRBJ2-1	CASAPLAGDNEQFF	TGCGCCAGCGCGCCCCTAGCGGGAGACAATGAGCAGTTCTTC
-	TRBV5-1	-	TRBJ2-7	CASSLEVSYEQYF	TGCGCCAGCAGCTTGGAAGTTTCCTACGAGCAGTACTTC
few	TRBV6-6	-	TRBJ1-3	CASSLTGSGNTIYF	TGTGCCAGCAGTTTAACAGGGTCTGGAAACACCATATATTTT
-	TRBV6-5	-	TRBJ2-3	CASSSTGARDTQYF	TGTGCCAGCAGTTCTACCGGGGCGCGAGATACGCAGTATTTT
-	TRBV19	TRBD2	TRBJ2-1	CASKPGLAGGFSYNEQFF	TGTGCCAGCAAGCCGGGACTAGCGGGAGGCTTCTCCTACAATGAGCAGTTCTTC
-	TRBV2	TRBD2	TRBJ2-3	CASSGTSGSQSTDTQYF	TGTGCCAGCAGTGGGACTAGCGGGTCACAGAGCACAGATACGCAGTATTTT
-	TRBV11-3	TRBD2	TRBJ2-4	CASSLEAGGLAKNIQYF	TGTGCCAGCAGCTTAGAAGCGGGGGGGTTAGCCAAAAACATTCAGTACTTC